The sequence of this TCR beta chain was determined in a study of radiation and T cells in renal cell carcinoma. Time point here: blood 2 weeks post-SBRT. Treatment reported: 15 Gy SBRT to primary tumor, nephrectomy 4 weeks later. The CDR3 runs to 15 residues. The V segment lost 4 bases and the J segment 0 bases; nucleotides outside the gene matches: 6. The germline V gene has CDR1 MNHEY and CDR2 SMNVEV (reference sequence). The data were produced by immunoSEQ multiplex PCR, yet TCRdb's version contains in-frame clones alone and is incomplete. This table has 40,000 to 60,000 clones, 80% appearing once.

Sequenced here: blood, sampled from a patient whose treatment included radiotherapy and nephrectomy. The chain employs TRBV27 and TRBJ2-7; 7 bases line up with TRBD1. The sequence came from a woman aged 65 to 85 with renal cell carcinoma. CDR3 DNA sequence: TGTGCCAGCAGTTCGGCTAAGGGGGCCTCCTACGAGCAGTACTTC. Its translation: CASSSAKGASYEQYF.